This T cell receptor (beta chain) was obtained from a study of siplizumab effects on memory and regulatory T cells. Study results and caveats: Proof of suppressive function in proliferating Tregs from siplizumab cultures was not established. Naive T cells were seemingly more diverse than memory cells, and major contributions to the alloresponse seemed to be made by them. Sequences below about 10^-5 frequency were poorly captured, limiting mapping of alloreactive clones. A mean of approximately 70% of mappable alloreactive CD4+ clones were Treg-derived with siplizumab, compared with roughly 27% in controls.

Concerning this clone itself: The antigen is unknown.

TCRdb's table, derived via immunoSEQ multiplex PCR, lists solely in-frame clones and lacks some. This table holds fewer than 100,000 clones, 94% found once. This CDR3 contains 12 residues. V lost 2 bases, J lost 3 bases, and 7 bases lay in between. Germline V gives CDR1 GTSNPN, CDR2 SVGIG (reference sequence). The clonotype comes from a human donor in good health. The sample consisted of non-Treg CD4+ T cells sorted from blood. The V and J genes are TRBV30 and TRBJ1-1, with D hard to call. CDR3 region: CAWSRRHTEAFF. Here the CDR3 DNA reads TGTGCCTGGAGTCGTAGGCACACTGAAGCTTTCTTT.